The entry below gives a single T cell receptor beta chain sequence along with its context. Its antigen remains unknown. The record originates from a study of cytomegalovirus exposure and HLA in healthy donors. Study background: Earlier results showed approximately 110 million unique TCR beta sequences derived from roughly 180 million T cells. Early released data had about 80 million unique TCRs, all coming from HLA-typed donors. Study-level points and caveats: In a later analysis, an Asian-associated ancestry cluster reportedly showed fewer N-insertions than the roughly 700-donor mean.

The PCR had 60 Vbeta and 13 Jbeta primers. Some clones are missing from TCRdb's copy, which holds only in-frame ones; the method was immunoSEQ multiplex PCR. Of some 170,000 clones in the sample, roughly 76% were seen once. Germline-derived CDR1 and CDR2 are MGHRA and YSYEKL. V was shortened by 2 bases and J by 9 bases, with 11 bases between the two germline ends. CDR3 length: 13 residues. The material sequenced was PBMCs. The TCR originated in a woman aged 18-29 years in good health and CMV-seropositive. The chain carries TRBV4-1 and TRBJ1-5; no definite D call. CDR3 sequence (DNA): TGCGCCAGCAGCCAAACGGGAGGCGGGCCCCAGCATTTT. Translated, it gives CASSQTGGGPQHF.